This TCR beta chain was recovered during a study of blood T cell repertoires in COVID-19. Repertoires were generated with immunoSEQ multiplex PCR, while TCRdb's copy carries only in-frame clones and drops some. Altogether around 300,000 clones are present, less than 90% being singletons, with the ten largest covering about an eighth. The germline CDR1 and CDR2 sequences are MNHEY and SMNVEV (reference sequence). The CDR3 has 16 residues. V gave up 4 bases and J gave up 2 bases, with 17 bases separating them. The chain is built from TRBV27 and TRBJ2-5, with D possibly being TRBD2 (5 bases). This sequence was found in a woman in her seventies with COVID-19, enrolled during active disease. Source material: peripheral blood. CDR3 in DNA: TGTGCCAGCAGTTCATGGACGGGGAGTCTGCAAGAGACCCAGTACTTC. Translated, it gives CASSSWTGSLQETQYF.